Reported below is one TCR beta chain. This sample is drawn from a study of cytomegalovirus exposure and HLA in healthy donors. The CDR3 totals 15 residues. The V gene end was trimmed by 11 bases and the J gene end by 7 bases; junction bases not matched to a gene: 13. Germline-derived CDR1 and CDR2 are MNHNS and SASEGT. Amplification used 60 Vbeta primers and 13 Jbeta primers. Sequencing used immunoSEQ multiplex PCR; TCRdb keeps in-frame clones, though not all of them. The sample comprises 200,000 or so clones, more than 65% of which are singletons, and about 5.6% rests with the top ten. This TCR was recovered from a woman aged 25-40 years in good health and CMV-seropositive. Sequenced material: PBMCs. The V gene is TRBV6-1, the J gene TRBJ1-6, with 8 nucleotides matching TRBD1. CDR3 coding DNA: TGTGCCCTCACACAGGGGGACCTTTGGAATTCACCCCTCCACTTT. Its translation: CALTQGDLWNSPLHF.